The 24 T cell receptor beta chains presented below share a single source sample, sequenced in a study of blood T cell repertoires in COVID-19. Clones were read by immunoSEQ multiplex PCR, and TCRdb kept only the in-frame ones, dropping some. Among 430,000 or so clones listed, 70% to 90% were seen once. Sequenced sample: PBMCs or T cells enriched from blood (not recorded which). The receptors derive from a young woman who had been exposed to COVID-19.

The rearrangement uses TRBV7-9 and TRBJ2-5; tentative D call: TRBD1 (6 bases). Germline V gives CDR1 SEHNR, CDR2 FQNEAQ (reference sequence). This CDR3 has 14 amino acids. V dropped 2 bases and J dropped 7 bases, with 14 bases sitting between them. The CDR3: CASSLQGNYGTQYF. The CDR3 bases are TGTGCCAGCAGCTTACAGGGGAACTATGGGACCCAGTACTTC.

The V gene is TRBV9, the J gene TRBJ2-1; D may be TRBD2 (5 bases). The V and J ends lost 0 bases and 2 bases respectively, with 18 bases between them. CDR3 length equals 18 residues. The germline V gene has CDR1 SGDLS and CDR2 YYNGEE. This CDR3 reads CASSVALLRTEPYNEQFF. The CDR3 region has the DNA TGTGCCAGCAGCGTAGCCCTGTTGCGGACTGAACCCTACAATGAGCAGTTCTTC.

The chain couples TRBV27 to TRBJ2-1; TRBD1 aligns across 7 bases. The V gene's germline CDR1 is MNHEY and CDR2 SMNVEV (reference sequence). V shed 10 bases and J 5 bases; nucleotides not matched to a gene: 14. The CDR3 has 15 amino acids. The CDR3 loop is CATSGTASGDNEQFF. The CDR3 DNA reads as TGTGCCACTTCCGGGACAGCCTCTGGAGACAATGAGCAGTTCTTC.

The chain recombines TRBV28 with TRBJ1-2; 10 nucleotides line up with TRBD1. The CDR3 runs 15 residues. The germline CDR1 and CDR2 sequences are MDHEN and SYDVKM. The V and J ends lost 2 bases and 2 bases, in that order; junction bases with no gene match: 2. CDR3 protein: CASSLVGQGNYGYTF. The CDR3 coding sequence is TGTGCCAGCAGTTTAGTGGGACAGGGGAACTATGGCTACACCTTC.

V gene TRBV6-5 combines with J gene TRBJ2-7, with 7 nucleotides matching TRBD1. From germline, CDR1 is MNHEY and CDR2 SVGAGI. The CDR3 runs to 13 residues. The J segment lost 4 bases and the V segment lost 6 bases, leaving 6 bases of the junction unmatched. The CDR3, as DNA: TGTGCCAGCAGCACCGGGACAGTATACGAGCAGTACTTC. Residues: CASSTGTVYEQYF.

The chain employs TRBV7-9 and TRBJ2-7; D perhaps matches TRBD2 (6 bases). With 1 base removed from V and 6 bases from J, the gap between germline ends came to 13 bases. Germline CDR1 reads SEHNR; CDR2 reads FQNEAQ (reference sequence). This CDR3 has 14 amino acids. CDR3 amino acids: CASSLGGEFGEQYF. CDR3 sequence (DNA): TGTGCCAGCAGCTTAGGGGGGGAGTTCGGCGAGCAGTACTTC.

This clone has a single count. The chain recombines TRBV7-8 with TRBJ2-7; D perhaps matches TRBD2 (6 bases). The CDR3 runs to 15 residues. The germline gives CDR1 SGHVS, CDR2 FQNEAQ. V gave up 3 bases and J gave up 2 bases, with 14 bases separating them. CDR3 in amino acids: CASSLLRTKPYEQYF. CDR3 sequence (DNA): TGTGCCAGCAGCTTGTTACGGACTAAACCCTACGAGCAGTACTTC.

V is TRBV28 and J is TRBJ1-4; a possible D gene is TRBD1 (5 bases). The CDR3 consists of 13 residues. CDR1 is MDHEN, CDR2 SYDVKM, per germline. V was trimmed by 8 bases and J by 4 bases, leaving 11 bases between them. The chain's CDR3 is CASGGLINEKLFF. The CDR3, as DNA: TGTGCCAGCGGGGGACTGATTAATGAAAAACTGTTTTTT. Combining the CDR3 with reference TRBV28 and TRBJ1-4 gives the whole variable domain DVKVTQSSRYLVKRTGEKVFLECVQDMDHENMFWYRQDPGLGLRLIYFSYDVKMKEKGDIPEGYSVSREKKERFSLILESASTNQTSMYLCASGGLINEKLFFGSGTQLSVL.

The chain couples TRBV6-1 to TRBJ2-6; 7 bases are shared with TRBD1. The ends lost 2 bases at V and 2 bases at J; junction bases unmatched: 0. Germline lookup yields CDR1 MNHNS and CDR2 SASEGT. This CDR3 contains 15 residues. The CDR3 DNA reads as TGTGCCAGCAGTGAACAGGGGGCTGGGGCCAACGTCCTGACTTTC. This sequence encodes CASSEQGAGANVLTF.

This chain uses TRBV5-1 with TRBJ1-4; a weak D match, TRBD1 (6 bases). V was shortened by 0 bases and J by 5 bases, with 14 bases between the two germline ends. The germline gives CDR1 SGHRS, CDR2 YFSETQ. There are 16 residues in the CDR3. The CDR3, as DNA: TGCGCCAGCAGCTTGGAAGTGGCAGGGGCAAATGAAAAACTGTTTTTT. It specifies CASSLEVAGANEKLFF.

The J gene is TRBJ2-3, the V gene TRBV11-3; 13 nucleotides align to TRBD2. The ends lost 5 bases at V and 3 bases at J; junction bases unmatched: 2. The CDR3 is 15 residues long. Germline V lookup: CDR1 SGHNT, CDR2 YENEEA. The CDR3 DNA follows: TGTGCCAGCAGCCGGACTAGCGGGAGAACAGATACGCAGTATTTT. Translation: CASSRTSGRTDTQYF. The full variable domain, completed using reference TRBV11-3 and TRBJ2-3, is EAGVVQSPRYKIIEKKQPVAFWCNPISGHNTLYWYLQNLGQGPELLIRYENEEAVDDSQLPKDRFSAERLKGVDSTLKIQPAELGDSAVYLCASSRTSGRTDTQYFGPGTRLTVL.

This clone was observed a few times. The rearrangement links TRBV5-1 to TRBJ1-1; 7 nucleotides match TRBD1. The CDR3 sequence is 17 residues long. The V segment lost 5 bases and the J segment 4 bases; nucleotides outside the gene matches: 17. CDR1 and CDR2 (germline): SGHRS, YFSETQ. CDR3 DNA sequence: TGCGCCAGCAGATCAGGACAGGAGCTATTAGCTGTCACTGAAGCTTTCTTT. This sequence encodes CASRSGQELLAVTEAFF.

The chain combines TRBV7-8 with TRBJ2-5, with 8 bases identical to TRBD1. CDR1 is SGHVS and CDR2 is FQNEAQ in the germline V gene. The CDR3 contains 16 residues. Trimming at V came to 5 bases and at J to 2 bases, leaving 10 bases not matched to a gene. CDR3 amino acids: CASSLPTGELQETQYF. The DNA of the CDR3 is TGTGCCAGCAGCCTCCCGACAGGGGAACTTCAAGAGACCCAGTACTTC.

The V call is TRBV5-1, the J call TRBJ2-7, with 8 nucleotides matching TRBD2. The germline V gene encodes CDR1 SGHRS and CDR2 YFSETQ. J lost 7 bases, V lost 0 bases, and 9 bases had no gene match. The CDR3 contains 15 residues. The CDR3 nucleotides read TGCGCCAGCAGCTTGGCCGTAGCGGGGACGAGGGAGCAGTACTTC. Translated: CASSLAVAGTREQYF. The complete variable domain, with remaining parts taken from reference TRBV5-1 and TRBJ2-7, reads KAGVTQTPRYLIKTRGQQVTLSCSPISGHRSVSWYQQTPGQGLQFLFEYFSETQRNKGNFPGRFSGRQFSNSRSEMNVSTLELGDSALYLCASSLAVAGTREQYFGPGTRLTVT.

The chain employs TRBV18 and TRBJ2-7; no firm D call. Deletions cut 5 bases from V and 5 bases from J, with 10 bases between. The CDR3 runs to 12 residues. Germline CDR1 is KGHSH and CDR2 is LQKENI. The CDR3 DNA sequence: TGTGCCAGCTCATCTTTGTTAGACGAGCAGTACTTC. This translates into CASSSLLDEQYF. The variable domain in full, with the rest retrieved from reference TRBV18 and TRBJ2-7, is NAGVMQNPRHLVRRRGQEARLRCSPMKGHSHVYWYRQLPEEGLKFMVYLQKENIIDESGMPKERFSAEFPKEGPSILRIQQVVRGDSAAYFCASSSLLDEQYFGPGTRLTVT.

In DNA, the CDR3 is TGTGCCAGCTCTCAAGGGGAACAGGGGGCTTATGGCTACACCTTC. Translation gives CASSQGEQGAYGYTF. The chain combines TRBV18 with TRBJ1-2; 9 bases fit TRBD1. V lost 6 bases to trimming and J lost 5 bases; unmatched junction nucleotides: 10. CDR1 and CDR2 from the germline V gene are KGHSH and LQKENI. The CDR3 sequence is 15 residues long.

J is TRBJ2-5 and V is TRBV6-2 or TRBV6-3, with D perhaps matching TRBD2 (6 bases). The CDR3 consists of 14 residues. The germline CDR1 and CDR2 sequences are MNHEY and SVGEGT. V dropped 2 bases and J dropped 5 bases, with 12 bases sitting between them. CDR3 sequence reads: CASSYVGTYETQYF. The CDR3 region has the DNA TGTGCCAGCAGTTACGTCGGGACTTATGAGACCCAGTACTTC.

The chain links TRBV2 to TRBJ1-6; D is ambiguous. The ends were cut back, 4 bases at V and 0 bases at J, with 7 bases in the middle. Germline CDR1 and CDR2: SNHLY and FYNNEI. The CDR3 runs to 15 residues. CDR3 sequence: CASSGEGSYNSPLHF. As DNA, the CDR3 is TGTGCCAGCAGTGGAGAGGGCTCCTATAATTCACCCCTCCACTTT.

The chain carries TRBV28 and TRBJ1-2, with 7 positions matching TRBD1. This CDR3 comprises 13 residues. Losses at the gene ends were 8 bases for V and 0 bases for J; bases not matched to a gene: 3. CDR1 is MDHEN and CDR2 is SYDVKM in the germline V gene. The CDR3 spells CASETGSNYGYTF. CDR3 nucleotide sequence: TGTGCCAGCGAGACAGGGTCTAACTATGGCTACACCTTC.

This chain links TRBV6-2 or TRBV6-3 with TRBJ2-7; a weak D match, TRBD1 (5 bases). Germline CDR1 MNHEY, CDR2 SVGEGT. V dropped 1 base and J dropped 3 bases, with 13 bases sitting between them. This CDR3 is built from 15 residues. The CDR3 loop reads CASSYFLGRDYEQYF. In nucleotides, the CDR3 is TGTGCCAGCAGTTACTTCCTGGGCAGGGACTACGAGCAGTACTTC.

This CDR3 is CASSLGGTVAYEQYF. CDR3 nucleotides: TGTGCCAGCAGCTTAGGAGGGACAGTGGCCTACGAGCAGTACTTC. The chain has TRBV7-6 and TRBJ2-7; TRBD1 matches at 7 bases. Germline V gene sequence: CDR1 SGHVS, CDR2 FNYEAQ. The V segment lost 1 base and the J segment 2 bases; nucleotides outside the gene matches: 5. The CDR3 has 15 residues.

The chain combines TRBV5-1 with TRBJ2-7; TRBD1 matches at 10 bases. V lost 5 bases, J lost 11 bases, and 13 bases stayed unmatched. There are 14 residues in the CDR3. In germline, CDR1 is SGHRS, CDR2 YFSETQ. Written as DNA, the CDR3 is TGCGCCAGCAGGAAGACAGGGGGCGCGGGTATGGAGTACTTC. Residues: CASRKTGGAGMEYF.

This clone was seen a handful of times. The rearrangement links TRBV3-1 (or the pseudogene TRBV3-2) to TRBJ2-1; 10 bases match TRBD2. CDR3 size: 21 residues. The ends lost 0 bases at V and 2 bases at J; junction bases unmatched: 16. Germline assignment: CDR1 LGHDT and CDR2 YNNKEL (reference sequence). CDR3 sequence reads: CASSQDSQREGLELPYNEQFF. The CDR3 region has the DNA TGTGCCAGCAGCCAAGATTCCCAGCGGGAGGGCCTCGAACTTCCCTACAATGAGCAGTTCTTC.

CDR3 nucleotides: TGTGCCAGCAGTTCCGCCTGGGGGGAACAGCACTCCTACGAGCAGTACTTC. Translating gives CASSSAWGEQHSYEQYF. This rearrangement joins TRBV28 to TRBJ2-7; D perhaps matches TRBD2 (6 bases). The CDR3 is made up of 17 amino acids. Germline V gene sequence: CDR1 MDHEN, CDR2 SYDVKM. The V and J ends lost 4 bases and 0 bases respectively, with 19 bases between them. Full variable domain (outside the CDR3, taken from reference TRBV28 and TRBJ2-7): DVKVTQSSRYLVKRTGEKVFLECVQDMDHENMFWYRQDPGLGLRLIYFSYDVKMKEKGDIPEGYSVSREKKERFSLILESASTNQTSMYLCASSSAWGEQHSYEQYFGPGTRLTVT.